Listed below are T cell receptor beta chains from one sample, sequenced in a study of CD8 T cells in Susac syndrome. Using its own MiXCR run on the immunoSEQ multiplex PCR reads, TCRdb lists one record per CDR3 protein. This sample has around 220,000 distinct CDR3 sequences; 80% to 95% occur once, and the top ten carry about 0.13%. The sample was CD8+ T cells from PBMCs. These receptors came from a human donor with multiple sclerosis. The CDR3 runs from the conserved cysteine through the conserved F or W. D genes are given only for firm matches. Only part of the rows carry a size: once, few, many, or a class if the clone is expanded.

CASGGNTDTQYF	TGTGCCAGCGGCGGGAACACAGATACGCAGTATTTT	TRBV6-5	TRBJ2-3	.	.
CASSSWSLVTHEQYF	TGTGCCAGCAGCTCGTGGAGTCTTGTCACCCACGAGCAGTACTTC	TRBV5-6	TRBJ2-7	.	.
CSARPSDRVVFNEQFF	TGCAGTGCTAGACCCTCCGACAGGGTCGTTTTCAATGAGCAGTTCTTC	TRBV20-1	TRBJ2-1	TRBD1	.
CASSLTSGGASSYNEQFF	TGTGCCAGCAGCCTAACTAGCGGGGGTGCAAGCTCCTACAATGAGCAGTTCTTC	TRBV7-9	TRBJ2-1	TRBD2	.
CASSWGLAGATMTDTQYF	TGTGCCAGCAGCTGGGGACTAGCGGGAGCTACGATGACAGATACGCAGTATTTT	TRBV5-6	TRBJ2-3	TRBD2	.
CASSEAGTSSSYEQYF	TGTGCCAGCAGTGAAGCGGGGACTTCCAGCTCCTACGAGCAGTACTTC	TRBV2	TRBJ2-7	.	.
CSVGGQGPMNGYTF	TGCAGCGTTGGGGGGCAGGGCCCAATGAATGGCTACACCTTC	TRBV29-1	TRBJ1-2	.	.
CASSPRLGGGDTQYF	TGTGCCAGCAGCCCCCGGCTAGGAGGGGGAGATACGCAGTATTTT	TRBV7-8	TRBJ2-3	.	.
CASGLVHGQGARDTQYF	TGTGCTAGTGGTTTGGTACACGGGCAGGGCGCACGAGATACGCAGTATTTT	TRBV12-5	TRBJ2-3	.	once
CASSFGRGRGEAFF	TGTGCCAGCAGCTTCGGCAGGGGGCGAGGTGAAGCTTTCTTT	TRBV5-6	TRBJ1-1	TRBD1	few
CASCSRDRATEAFF	TGTGCCAGCTGCAGCCGGGACAGGGCGACTGAAGCTTTCTTT	TRBV18	TRBJ1-1	TRBD1	.
CASSSGHRDDSPLHF	TGTGCCAGCAGTTCCGGACATCGGGACGATTCACCCCTCCACTTT	TRBV27	TRBJ1-6	.	.
CASSPPGLAGAGELFF	TGTGCCAGCAGCCCTCCGGGACTAGCGGGAGCAGGGGAGCTGTTTTTT	TRBV7-9	TRBJ2-2	TRBD2	.
CASSQGTLLYNEQFF	TGCGCCAGCAGCCAGGGCACCCTCCTATACAATGAGCAGTTCTTC	TRBV4-3	TRBJ2-1	.	.
CASSQDHGLSAVTYNEQFF	TGCGCCAGCAGCCAAGATCATGGTTTGTCAGCGGTAACTTACAATGAGCAGTTCTTC	TRBV4-1	TRBJ2-1	.	once
CASSQFQGLNRRLNTEAFF	TGCGCCAGCAGTCAATTTCAAGGTTTGAACAGGCGCTTGAACACTGAAGCTTTCTTT	TRBV23-1	TRBJ1-1	.	.
CASSQTLRRGETQYF	TGTGCCAGCAGCCAAACTCTCAGACGGGGGGAGACCCAGTACTTC	TRBV27	TRBJ2-5	.	.
CASSQDGGDYGYTF	TGTGCCAGCAGCCAAGATGGGGGGGACTATGGCTACACCTTC	TRBV4-2	TRBJ1-2	.	.
CASGLFLSRVVGDVSPGETQYF	TGTGCTAGTGGTTTGTTCCTATCGAGGGTCGTGGGGGACGTATCTCCGGGAGAGACCCAGTACTTC	TRBV12-5	TRBJ2-5	.	.
CASSLGGSGYNEQFF	TGTGCCAGCAGCTTAGGCGGGAGTGGTTACAATGAGCAGTTCTTC	TRBV7-2	TRBJ2-1	TRBD2	.
CASSPFQGGNEQFF	TGTGCCAGTAGTCCCTTCCAAGGGGGCAATGAGCAGTTCTTC	TRBV19	TRBJ2-1	.	.
CASSLAQVSYSYEQYF	TGTGCCAGCAGCTTAGCCCAGGTTTCTTACTCCTACGAGCAGTACTTC	TRBV11-2	TRBJ2-7	.	.
CASSIDTGASYNEQFF	TGTGCCAGTAGTATAGATACGGGCGCCTCCTACAATGAGCAGTTCTTC	TRBV19	TRBJ2-1	.	.
CASSLALGGEQFF	TGTGCCAGCAGCTTAGCGCTCGGGGGTGAGCAGTTCTTC	TRBV7-9	TRBJ2-1	.	.